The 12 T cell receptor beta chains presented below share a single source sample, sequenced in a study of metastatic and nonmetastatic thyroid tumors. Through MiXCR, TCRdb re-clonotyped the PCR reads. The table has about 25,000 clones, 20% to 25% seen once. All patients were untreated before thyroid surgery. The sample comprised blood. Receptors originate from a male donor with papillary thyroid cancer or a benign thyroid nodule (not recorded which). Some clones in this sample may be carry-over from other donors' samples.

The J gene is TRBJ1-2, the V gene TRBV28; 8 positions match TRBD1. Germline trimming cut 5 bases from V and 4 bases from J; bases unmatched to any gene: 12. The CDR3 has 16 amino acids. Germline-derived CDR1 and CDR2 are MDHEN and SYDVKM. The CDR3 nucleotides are TGTGCCAGCAGTCAGCCTTGGACAGGGAGAAGCTATGGCTACACCTTC. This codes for CASSQPWTGRSYGYTF.

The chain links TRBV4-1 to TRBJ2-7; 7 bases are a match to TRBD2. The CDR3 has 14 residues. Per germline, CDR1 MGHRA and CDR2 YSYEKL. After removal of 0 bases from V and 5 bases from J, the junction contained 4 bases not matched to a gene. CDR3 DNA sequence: TGCGCCAGCAGCCAAGATCGGGGGACTAACGAGCAGTACTTC. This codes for CASSQDRGTNEQYF.

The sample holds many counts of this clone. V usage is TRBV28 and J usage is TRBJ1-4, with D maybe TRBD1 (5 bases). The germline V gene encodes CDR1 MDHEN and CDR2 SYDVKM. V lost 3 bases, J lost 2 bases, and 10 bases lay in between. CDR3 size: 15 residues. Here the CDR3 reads CASSFEGTTNEKLFF. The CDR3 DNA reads TGTGCCAGCAGTTTTGAAGGGACTACTAATGAAAAACTGTTTTTT. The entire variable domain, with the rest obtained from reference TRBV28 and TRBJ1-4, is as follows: DVKVTQSSRYLVKRTGEKVFLECVQDMDHENMFWYRQDPGLGLRLIYFSYDVKMKEKGDIPEGYSVSREKKERFSLILESASTNQTSMYLCASSFEGTTNEKLFFGSGTQLSVL.

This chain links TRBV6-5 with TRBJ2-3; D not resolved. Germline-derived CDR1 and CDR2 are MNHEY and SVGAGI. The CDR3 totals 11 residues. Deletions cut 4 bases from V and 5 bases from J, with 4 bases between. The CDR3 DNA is TGTGCCAGCAGTTTCAGAGATACGCAGTATTTT. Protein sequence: CASSFRDTQYF.

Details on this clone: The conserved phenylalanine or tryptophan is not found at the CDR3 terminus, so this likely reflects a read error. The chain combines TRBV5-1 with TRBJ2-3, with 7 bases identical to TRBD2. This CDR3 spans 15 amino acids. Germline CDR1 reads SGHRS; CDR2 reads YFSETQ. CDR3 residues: CASSFSGRRVDKQYI. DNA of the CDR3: TGCGCCAGCAGCTTTAGCGGGCGTAGGGTAGATAAGCAGTATATT.

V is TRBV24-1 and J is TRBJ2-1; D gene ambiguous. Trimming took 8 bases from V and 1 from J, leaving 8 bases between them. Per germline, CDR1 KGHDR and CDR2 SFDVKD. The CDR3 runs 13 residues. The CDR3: CATMGYSYNEQFF. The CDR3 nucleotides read TGTGCCACCATGGGGTATTCCTACAATGAGCAGTTCTTC.

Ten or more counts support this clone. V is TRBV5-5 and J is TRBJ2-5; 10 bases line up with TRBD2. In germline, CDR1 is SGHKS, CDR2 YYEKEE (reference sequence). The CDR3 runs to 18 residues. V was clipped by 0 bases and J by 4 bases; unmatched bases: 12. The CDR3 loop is CASSLAFGVAGGGETQYF. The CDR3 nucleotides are TGTGCCAGCAGCTTGGCCTTTGGGGTAGCGGGAGGAGGAGAGACCCAGTACTTC. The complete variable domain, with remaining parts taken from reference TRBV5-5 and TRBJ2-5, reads DAGVTQSPTHLIKTRGQQVTLRCSPISGHKSVSWYQQVLGQGPQFIFQYYEKEERGRGNFPDRFSARQFPNYSSELNVNALLLGDSALYLCASSLAFGVAGGGETQYFGPGTRLLVL.

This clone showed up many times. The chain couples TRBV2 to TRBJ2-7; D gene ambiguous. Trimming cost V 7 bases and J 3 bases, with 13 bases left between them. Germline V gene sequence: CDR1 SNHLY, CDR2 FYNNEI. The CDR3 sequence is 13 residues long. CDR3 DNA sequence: TGTGCCAGCAAACAAACCCAATTCTACGAGCAGTACTTC. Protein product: CASKQTQFYEQYF. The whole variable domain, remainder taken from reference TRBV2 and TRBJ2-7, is EPEVTQTPSHQVTQMGQEVILRCVPISNHLYFYWYRQILGQKVEFLVSFYNNEISEKSEIFDDQFSVERPDGSNFTLKIRSTKLEDSAMYFCASKQTQFYEQYFGPGTRLTVT.

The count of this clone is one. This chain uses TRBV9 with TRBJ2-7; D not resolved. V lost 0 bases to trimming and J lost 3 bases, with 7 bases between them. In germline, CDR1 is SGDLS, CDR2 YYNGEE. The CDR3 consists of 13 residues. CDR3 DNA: TGTGCCAGCAGCGTAGACAGCATCTACGAGCAGTACTTC. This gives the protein CASSVDSIYEQYF.

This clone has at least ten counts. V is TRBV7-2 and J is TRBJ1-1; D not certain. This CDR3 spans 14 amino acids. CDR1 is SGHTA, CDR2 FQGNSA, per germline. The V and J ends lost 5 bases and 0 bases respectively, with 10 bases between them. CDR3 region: CASSKGRMNTEAFF. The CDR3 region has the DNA TGTGCCAGCAGCAAAGGACGGATGAACACTGAAGCTTTCTTT.

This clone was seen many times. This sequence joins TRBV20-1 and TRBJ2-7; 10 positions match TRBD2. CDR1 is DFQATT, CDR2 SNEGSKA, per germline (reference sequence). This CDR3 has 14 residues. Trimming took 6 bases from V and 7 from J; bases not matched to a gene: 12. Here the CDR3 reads CSAVRLAGLGEQYF. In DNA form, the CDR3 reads TGCAGTGCAGTGAGACTAGCGGGCTTGGGGGAGCAGTACTTC.

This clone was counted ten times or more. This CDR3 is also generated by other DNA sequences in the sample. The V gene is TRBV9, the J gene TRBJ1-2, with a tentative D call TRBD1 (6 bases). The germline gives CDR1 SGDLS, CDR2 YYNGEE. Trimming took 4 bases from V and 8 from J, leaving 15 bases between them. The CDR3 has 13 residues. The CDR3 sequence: CASSLGQREGYTF. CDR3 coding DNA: TGTGCCAGCAGCCTCGGACAGAGGGAAGGCTACACCTTC.